The 28 T cell receptor beta chains below all came from one sample that was sequenced in a study of Ad26.COV2.S vaccination and SARS-CoV-2 variants. Treatment noted: around 19 received Ad26.COV2.S at low or high dose, single or two shots; roughly 5 received placebo; per-sample allocation not given. Sampling happened 63 days after the first vaccine or placebo injection. Measured with immunoSEQ multiplex PCR; TCRdb has only the in-frame clones, and not every one. The sample contains 300,000 to 350,000 clones, 85% to 90% of which appear only once. The source was peripheral blood, collected in a trial of Ad26.COV2.S vaccine versus placebo. The source is a person aged 18-60 years who received the Ad26.COV2.S COVID-19 vaccine or a placebo.

The chain links TRBV5-6 to TRBJ1-1; possibly TRBD1 for D (5 bases). Germline loops: CDR1 SGHDT, CDR2 YYEEEE. The V gene lost 4 bases and the J gene lost 1 base, with 11 bases spanning the gap. The CDR3 spans 14 residues. CDR3 amino acids: CASSGYGTNTEAFF. In DNA form, the CDR3 reads TGTGCCAGCAGCGGATATGGGACGAACACTGAAGCTTTCTTT.

J is TRBJ2-7 and V is TRBV11-3; D may be TRBD2 (6 bases). The CDR3 length is 13 residues. The germline gives CDR1 SGHNT, CDR2 YENEEA. V lost 4 bases and J 0 bases, leaving 7 bases between the germline ends. CDR3 region: CASSSDYSYEQYF. The CDR3 DNA is TGTGCCAGCAGCTCGGACTACTCCTACGAGCAGTACTTC.

The chain carries TRBV3-1 (or the pseudogene TRBV3-2) and TRBJ2-2; TRBD1 agrees at 8 bases. V gave up 2 bases and J gave up 7 bases; unmatched junction bases: 9. Germline loops: CDR1 LGHDT, CDR2 YNNKEL (reference sequence). CDR3 length: 16 amino acids. CDR3 nucleotides: TGTGCCAGCAGCCAACTCTTGCAGGGGGCCGGCGGGGAGCTGTTTTTT. Translation gives CASSQLLQGAGGELFF.

This clone occurred once. The V call is TRBV6-6, the J call TRBJ1-1, with 8 bases aligning to TRBD1. J lost 1 base, V lost 6 bases, and 7 bases had no gene match. CDR3 length: 15 residues. Per germline, CDR1 MNHNY and CDR2 SVGAGI (reference sequence). Here the CDR3 DNA reads TGTGCCAGCAGCCAAAAAGGACAGGGGAACACTGAAGCTTTCTTT. It encodes CASSQKGQGNTEAFF.

This sequence joins TRBV4-2 and TRBJ1-1; D is unresolved. The CDR3 consists of 15 residues. Per the germline V gene, CDR1 is LGHNA and CDR2 is YNFKEQ. Trimming left V 1 base short and J 1 base short, with 10 bases between. The chain's CDR3 is CASSQGGLANTEAFF. In DNA form, the CDR3 reads TGTGCCAGCAGCCAAGGTGGCTTAGCGAACACTGAAGCTTTCTTT.

The chain employs TRBV19 and TRBJ2-3, with TRBD2 matching over 9 bases. This CDR3 spans 16 amino acids. The ends lost 4 bases at V and 8 bases at J; junction bases unmatched: 13. Germline assignment: CDR1 LNHDA and CDR2 SQIVND (reference sequence). The DNA for the CDR3 is TGTGCCAGTAGTACCTCCCTAGCGGGGAGGGGGAGTACGCAGTATTTT. As protein: CASSTSLAGRGSTQYF.

This rearrangement joins TRBV5-6 to TRBJ1-5; a possible D gene is TRBD1 (6 bases). The CDR3 consists of 15 residues. V was clipped by 4 bases and J by 3 bases, with 14 bases between them. Germline CDR1 reads SGHDT; CDR2 reads YYEEEE. The CDR3, as DNA: TGTGCCAGCAGCAGCCGTAGGACAGTCAATCAGCCCCAGCATTTT. This gives the protein CASSSRRTVNQPQHF.

The chain uses TRBV9 and TRBJ1-1; the D gene is possibly TRBD1 (5 bases). CDR1 and CDR2 from the germline V gene are SGDLS and YYNGEE. The CDR3 covers 15 residues. Trimming took 3 bases from V and 1 from J, leaving 13 bases between them. This CDR3 reads CASSATGSGNTEAFF. The CDR3 nucleotides are TGTGCCAGCAGCGCAACAGGATCGGGGAACACTGAAGCTTTCTTT. The entire variable domain, with the rest obtained from reference TRBV9 and TRBJ1-1, is as follows: DSGVTQTPKHLITATGQRVTLRCSPRSGDLSVYWYQQSLDQGLQFLIQYYNGEERAKGNILERFSAQQFPDLHSELNLSSLELGDSALYFCASSATGSGNTEAFFGQGTRLTVV.

The chain couples TRBV27 to TRBJ2-1; 7 positions match TRBD1. The CDR3 loop spans 14 amino acids. J gave up 4 bases and V 7 bases, and 7 bases lay outside the gene matches. CDR1 is MNHEY and CDR2 is SMNVEV in the germline V gene (reference sequence). The CDR3 reads CASTDRGQYNEQFF. The CDR3 region has the DNA TGTGCCAGCACCGATAGGGGGCAATACAATGAGCAGTTCTTC.

The count of this clone is one. The CDR3: CASNEAGTPRYEQYF. CDR3 bases: TGCGCCAGCAACGAGGCCGGGACGCCCCGCTACGAGCAGTACTTC. V and J are TRBV10-2 and TRBJ2-7; perhaps D is TRBD1 or TRBD2 (5 bases each). The CDR3 has 15 amino acids. Germline V gene sequence: CDR1 WSHSY, CDR2 SAAADI. With 7 bases removed from V and 3 bases from J, the gap between germline ends came to 19 bases.

The chain uses TRBV5-4 and TRBJ1-1; TRBD1 agrees at 7 bases. Germline loops: CDR1 SGHNT, CDR2 YYREEE (reference sequence). V shed 4 bases, J shed 2 bases, and the junction held 8 bases outside the gene matches. The CDR3 length is 15 residues. The CDR3 sequence is CASSPRQGPNTEAFF. The CDR3 DNA sequence: TGTGCCAGCAGCCCGCGACAGGGACCTAACACTGAAGCTTTCTTT.

The V gene is TRBV9, the J gene TRBJ2-7; D unclear. CDR1 and CDR2 from the germline V gene are SGDLS and YYNGEE. This CDR3 comprises 13 residues. V lost 1 base and J lost 6, with 11 bases in between. CDR3 residues: CASSVWQQTEQYF. The CDR3 region has the DNA TGTGCCAGCAGCGTATGGCAGCAAACCGAGCAGTACTTC. Together with reference TRBV9 and TRBJ2-7, the CDR3 gives the full variable domain: DSGVTQTPKHLITATGQRVTLRCSPRSGDLSVYWYQQSLDQGLQFLIQYYNGEERAKGNILERFSAQQFPDLHSELNLSSLELGDSALYFCASSVWQQTEQYFGPGTRLTVT.

Details on this clone: Other DNA variants within this sample encode the same CDR3. The chain is built from TRBV7-2 and TRBJ2-2; 8 positions match TRBD1. The germline V gene has CDR1 SGHTA and CDR2 FQGNSA. V was pared by 5 bases and J by 4 bases, with 6 bases of the junction left unmatched. CDR3 size: 15 residues. Here the CDR3 DNA reads TGTGCCAGCAGCCTCCGGACAGGGAGCACCGGGGAGCTGTTTTTT. Residues: CASSLRTGSTGELFF.

As regards this clone: This sample also contains other DNA sequences that code for the same CDR3. The V and J genes are TRBV9 and TRBJ1-1; D remains unclear. V was pared by 0 bases and J by 1 base, with 4 bases between. The CDR3 spans 13 residues. Germline CDR1 is SGDLS and CDR2 is YYNGEE. CDR3 amino acids: CASSVAGNTEAFF. CDR3 DNA sequence: TGTGCCAGCAGCGTAGCGGGGAACACTGAAGCTTTCTTT.

The chain couples TRBV10-3 to TRBJ1-2, with 9 nucleotides matching TRBD1. CDR1 and CDR2 (germline): ENHRY, SYGVKD. Trimming at V came to 5 bases and at J to 3 bases, leaving 7 bases not matched to a gene. CDR3 size: 15 residues. CDR3 protein: CAISPGQGSDYGYTF. The CDR3, as DNA: TGTGCCATCAGTCCGGGACAGGGTTCGGACTATGGCTACACCTTC.

The CDR3 sequence is CSVEQRVHRNTEAFF. CDR3 bases: TGCAGCGTTGAACAAAGGGTCCACAGGAACACTGAAGCTTTCTTT. This chain joins TRBV29-1 and TRBJ1-1; no reliable D call. Germline assignment: CDR1 SQVTM and CDR2 ANQGSEA. V gave up 2 bases and J gave up 1 base, with 14 bases separating them. This CDR3 spans 15 amino acids.

This chain links TRBV12-3 or TRBV12-4 with TRBJ1-3; 7 bases agree with TRBD1. V lost 5 bases, J lost 4 bases, and 2 bases stayed unmatched. The CDR3 runs to 13 residues. Here the CDR3 reads CASSGTEGNTIYF. CDR3 DNA: TGTGCCAGCAGTGGGACAGAGGGAAACACCATATATTTT.

This clone was counted a single time. This chain links TRBV29-1 with TRBJ1-1; D remains unclear. The CDR3 covers 11 residues. CDR1 SQVTM and CDR2 ANQGSEA come from the germline V gene. With 4 bases removed from V and 2 bases from J, the gap between germline ends came to 5 bases. The CDR3 nucleotides read TGCAGCGTTGTTCTCAACACTGAAGCTTTCTTT. It is translated as CSVVLNTEAFF. The variable domain in full, with the rest retrieved from reference TRBV29-1 and TRBJ1-1, is SAVISQKPSRDICQRGTSLTIQCQVDSQVTMMFWYRQQPGQSLTLIATANQGSEATYESGFVIDKFPISRPNLTFSTLTVSNMSPEDSSIYLCSVVLNTEAFFGQGTRLTVV.

The rearrangement links TRBV15 to TRBJ1-4; D unresolved. Trimming stripped 1 base from V and 8 bases from J, with 11 bases between. The CDR3 is made up of 14 amino acids. Germline CDR1 is LNHNV and CDR2 is YYDKDF (reference sequence). CDR3 region: CATSRGALSEKLFF. The CDR3 DNA sequence: TGTGCCACCAGCAGAGGAGCGCTAAGCGAAAAACTGTTTTTT.

The chain employs TRBV5-1 and TRBJ2-7; 7 bases map to TRBD1. The trim removed 1 base at V and 2 bases at J, leaving 3 bases unmatched. CDR3 length: 14 amino acids. CDR1 and CDR2 (germline): SGHRS, YFSETQ. In DNA, the CDR3 is TGCGCCAGCAGCTTGAGGGACAGCACCTACGAGCAGTACTTC. Translated: CASSLRDSTYEQYF.

The chain uses TRBV5-1 and TRBJ2-3; unclear D gene. The CDR3 extends over 16 amino acids. V was shortened by 6 bases and J by 3 bases, with 20 bases between the two germline ends. CDR1 is SGHRS and CDR2 is YFSETQ in the germline V gene. This chain's CDR3 is CASTPGPRMGTDTQYF. For the CDR3, the DNA is TGCGCCAGCACACCCGGACCCAGGATGGGGACAGATACGCAGTATTTT.

V usage is TRBV10-3 and J usage is TRBJ2-6, with 9 positions matching TRBD1. V lost 10 bases to trimming and J lost 0 bases; unmatched junction nucleotides: 10. The germline V gene has CDR1 ENHRY and CDR2 SYGVKD. This CDR3 comprises 17 residues. The CDR3 here is CATKEDRGVSGANVLTF. CDR3 DNA sequence: TGTGCCACCAAAGAGGACAGGGGAGTCTCTGGGGCCAACGTCCTGACTTTC.

This clone was seen a handful of times. The chain combines TRBV6-5 with TRBJ1-1; D is uncertain. CDR1 is MNHEY, CDR2 SVGAGI, per germline. Deletions cut 5 bases from V and 9 bases from J, with 19 bases between. The CDR3 runs 14 residues. The CDR3 DNA sequence: TGTGCCAGCAGTCCATCCGGCGGCGGCGAGAAAGCTTTCTTT. It codes for CASSPSGGGEKAFF.

This sequence joins TRBV7-9 and TRBJ1-1; D not resolved. Germline-derived CDR1 and CDR2 are SEHNR and FQNEAQ (reference sequence). The CDR3 length is 13 residues. Between the trimmed V and J ends, which lost 4 bases and 1 base, there was a span of 7 bases. The CDR3 sequence is CASSWTANTEAFF. The CDR3 DNA is TGTGCCAGCAGCTGGACGGCGAACACTGAAGCTTTCTTT.

This chain connects TRBV18 to TRBJ2-1, with TRBD2 matching 8 bases. J gave up 8 bases and V 2 bases, and 11 bases lay outside the gene matches. The CDR3 sequence is 16 residues long. Germline values: CDR1 KGHSH, CDR2 LQKENI. The CDR3 here is CASSPGNIAGLHEQFF. CDR3 DNA: TGTGCCAGCTCACCAGGTAACATAGCGGGGCTCCATGAGCAGTTCTTC. Based on the CDR3 plus reference TRBV18 and TRBJ2-1, the full variable domain is NAGVMQNPRHLVRRRGQEARLRCSPMKGHSHVYWYRQLPEEGLKFMVYLQKENIIDESGMPKERFSAEFPKEGPSILRIQQVVRGDSAAYFCASSPGNIAGLHEQFFGPGTRLTVL.

This rearrangement joins TRBV7-2 to TRBJ1-2; D is unresolved. The germline V gene has CDR1 SGHTA and CDR2 FQGNSA. CDR3 length: 15 amino acids. V shed 6 bases and J shed 7 bases, with 21 bases lying between them. In nucleotides, the CDR3 is TGTGCCAGCAGGCCTAAGGGCAGGATGACGAGTGGCTACACCTTC. Encoded protein: CASRPKGRMTSGYTF.

This chain joins TRBV18 and TRBJ1-2, with D uncertain. CDR1 KGHSH and CDR2 LQKENI come from the germline V gene. V was shortened by 2 bases and J by 7 bases, with 11 bases between the two germline ends. The CDR3 length is 13 residues. As DNA, the CDR3 is TGTGCCAGCTCACCAGCGACGGAAGGTGGCTACACCTTC. Translation gives CASSPATEGGYTF.

This clone was seen once. The chain uses TRBV9 and TRBJ2-5, with a weak D call TRBD1 (6 bases). CDR3 size: 17 residues. The V and J ends lost 0 bases and 2 bases respectively, with 17 bases between them. Germline CDR1 SGDLS, CDR2 YYNGEE. In DNA, the CDR3 is TGTGCCAGCAGCGTAGGAGTCGTGGAGAGGGGGCAAGAGACCCAGTACTTC. Residues: CASSVGVVERGQETQYF.